The next 27 T cell receptor beta chains were all read from a single sample in a study of blood T cell repertoires in COVID-19. This table comes from immunoSEQ multiplex PCR, and its TCRdb copy is limited to in-frame clones, with some not included. The data show about 330,000 clones, approximately 92% seen once. Sequenced input: PBMCs or T cells enriched from blood (not recorded which). These receptors all stem from a woman between 25 and 40 years old who had recovered from COVID-19.

The J gene is TRBJ2-1, the V gene TRBV9; D remains unclear. CDR1 SGDLS and CDR2 YYNGEE come from the germline V gene. The length of the CDR3 is 12 residues. Between the trimmed V and J ends, which lost 0 bases and 4 bases, there was a span of 2 bases. CDR3 sequence reads: CASSVAYNEQFF. For the CDR3, the DNA is TGTGCCAGCAGCGTAGCGTACAATGAGCAGTTCTTC.

CDR3 sequence: CASSSVGTSGRPEQYF. The CDR3 coding sequence is TGTGCCAGCAGCTCCGTAGGGACTAGCGGGAGGCCCGAGCAGTACTTC. This chain joins TRBV13 and TRBJ2-7, with TRBD2 matching 15 bases. Germline V CDR1 and CDR2: PRHDT, FYEKMQ (reference sequence). With V trimmed by 4 bases and J by 6 bases, 7 bases remained unmatched. The CDR3 extends over 16 amino acids.

The chain combines TRBV7-9 with TRBJ1-6; D perhaps matches TRBD1 (6 bases). Trimming took off 10 bases at V and 6 bases at J, with 16 bases between the two ends. The CDR3 extends over 14 amino acids. Germline V CDR1 and CDR2: SEHNR, FQNEAQ (reference sequence). The CDR3 reads CATPEGGSNSPLHF. In DNA form, the CDR3 reads TGTGCCACCCCCGAGGGGGGGAGTAATTCACCCCTCCACTTT.

The V call is TRBV5-1, the J call TRBJ1-4, with 7 nucleotides matching TRBD1. The CDR3 spans 15 residues. Trimming removed 3 bases from V and 4 bases from J; junction bases left unmatched: 6. From germline, CDR1 is SGHRS and CDR2 YFSETQ. CDR3 bases: TGCGCCAGCAGCTCAACAGGGGCGGGTAATGAAAAACTGTTTTTT. Translated, it gives CASSSTGAGNEKLFF. Drawing the rest from reference TRBV5-1 and TRBJ1-4, the complete variable domain is KAGVTQTPRYLIKTRGQQVTLSCSPISGHRSVSWYQQTPGQGLQFLFEYFSETQRNKGNFPGRFSGRQFSNSRSEMNVSTLELGDSALYLCASSSTGAGNEKLFFGSGTQLSVL.

The chain couples TRBV28 to TRBJ1-1; tentative D call: TRBD1 (6 bases). V lost 4 bases and J 1 base, leaving 19 bases between the germline ends. Looked up from germline, CDR1 is MDHEN and CDR2 is SYDVKM. The CDR3 consists of 17 residues. The CDR3 sequence is CASSSHPQGLRNTEAFF. The DNA for the CDR3 is TGTGCCAGCAGTTCCCACCCCCAGGGGCTTCGGAACACTGAAGCTTTCTTT.

The chain couples TRBV6-5 to TRBJ1-6, with 9 nucleotides matching TRBD1. The V and J ends lost 6 bases and 7 bases, in that order; junction bases with no gene match: 4. CDR1 and CDR2 (germline): MNHEY, SVGAGI. The CDR3 contains 14 residues. CDR3: CASRDGTGNSPLHF. In DNA, the CDR3 is TGTGCCAGCAGGGACGGGACAGGGAATTCACCCCTCCACTTT.

This chain links TRBV14 with TRBJ2-3, with 7 bases identical to TRBD2. This CDR3 contains 18 residues. The V gene end was trimmed by 1 base and the J gene end by 2 bases; junction bases not matched to a gene: 12. Germline values: CDR1 SGHDN, CDR2 FVKESK. CDR3 DNA: TGTGCCAGCAGCCAAGGACCCCCCACTGCGGGAGTCACAGATACGCAGTATTTT. It is translated as CASSQGPPTAGVTDTQYF.

In this sample, this clone turned up once. The chain recombines TRBV19 with TRBJ2-1, with TRBD2 identical over 9 bases. Germline trimming cut 4 bases from V and 9 bases from J; bases unmatched to any gene: 10. The germline V gene encodes CDR1 LNHDA and CDR2 SQIVND (reference sequence). The CDR3 is 15 amino acids. CDR3 protein: CASSSPRGGGIEQFF. DNA of the CDR3: TGTGCCAGTAGTAGCCCCCGCGGGGGGGGCATTGAGCAGTTCTTC. Supplemented by reference TRBV19 and TRBJ2-1, the full variable domain reads DGGITQSPKYLFRKEGQNVTLSCEQNLNHDAMYWYRQDPGQGLRLIYYSQIVNDFQKGDIAEGYSVSREKKESFPLTVTSAQKNPTAFYLCASSSPRGGGIEQFFGPGTRLTVL.

The V call is TRBV9, the J call TRBJ2-2; D perhaps matches TRBD1 (5 bases). CDR1 and CDR2 from the germline V gene are SGDLS and YYNGEE. V lost 2 bases and J lost 0, with 14 bases in between. The CDR3 is 17 residues long. The CDR3 region is CASSVGQGWPNTGELFF. Here the CDR3 DNA reads TGTGCCAGCAGCGTCGGTCAGGGATGGCCGAACACCGGGGAGCTGTTTTTT.

The chain combines TRBV19 with TRBJ1-6, with a tentative D call TRBD1 (5 bases). Per the germline V gene, CDR1 is LNHDA and CDR2 is SQIVND (reference sequence). With 8 bases removed from V and 3 bases from J, the gap between germline ends came to 8 bases. This CDR3 spans 13 amino acids. The CDR3 DNA follows: TGTGCCAGTGCTGACAGCTATAATTCACCCCTCCACTTT. Protein product: CASADSYNSPLHF.

This sequence joins TRBV19 and TRBJ1-1; no definite D call. Trimming shortened V by 1 base and J by 2 bases, and 5 bases separated the two germline ends. The CDR3 loop spans 13 amino acids. The germline CDR1 and CDR2 sequences are LNHDA and SQIVND (reference sequence). The CDR3 nucleotides read TGTGCCAGTAGTATAGCTTTCAACACTGAAGCTTTCTTT. It translates to CASSIAFNTEAFF.

The J gene is TRBJ2-5, the V gene TRBV15, with TRBD2 identical over 15 bases. Germline V lookup: CDR1 LNHNV, CDR2 YYDKDF (reference sequence). The trim removed 5 bases at V and 3 bases at J, leaving 4 bases unmatched. The CDR3 covers 16 residues. CDR3 sequence: CATSRTSGGAEETQYF. CDR3 nucleotide sequence: TGTGCCACCAGCCGGACTAGCGGGGGGGCAGAAGAGACCCAGTACTTC.

For this clone: Other DNA sequences in the same sample also yield this CDR3. This sequence joins TRBV4-2 and TRBJ2-7; 10 positions agree with TRBD2. Germline V gives CDR1 LGHNA, CDR2 YNFKEQ. The CDR3 totals 16 residues. V lost 0 bases to trimming and J lost 0 bases; unmatched junction nucleotides: 2. CDR3 loop: CASSQEASGSSYEQYF. The CDR3 nucleotides are TGTGCCAGCAGCCAAGAGGCTAGCGGGAGCTCCTACGAGCAGTACTTC.

This clone has only a few counts. The V and J genes are TRBV5-6 and TRBJ2-5; tentatively, D is TRBD2 (5 bases). This CDR3 contains 14 residues. The V end was cut by 0 bases, the J end by 1 base, with 7 bases between. The germline V gene has CDR1 SGHDT and CDR2 YYEEEE. CDR3 protein: CASSLDGIQETQYF. As DNA, the CDR3 is TGTGCCAGCAGCTTGGACGGGATCCAAGAGACCCAGTACTTC.

The chain recombines TRBV28 with TRBJ2-3, with 9 positions matching TRBD2. Trimming at V came to 3 bases and at J to 6 bases, leaving 10 bases not matched to a gene. The CDR3 sequence is 16 residues long. Germline values: CDR1 MDHEN, CDR2 SYDVKM. This chain's CDR3 is CASSFAASGVQDTQYF. CDR3 in DNA: TGTGCCAGCAGTTTTGCGGCTAGCGGGGTCCAGGATACGCAGTATTTT.

The chain combines TRBV23-1 with TRBJ1-4; the D is unclear. TRBV23-1 is noted as an ORF with a role that remains uncertain. The CDR3 covers 18 residues. V was trimmed by 0 bases and J by 0 bases, leaving 14 bases between them. The CDR3: CASSQSKRQTATNEKLFF. In nucleotides, the CDR3 is TGCGCCAGCAGTCAATCAAAGCGGCAAACTGCAACTAATGAAAAACTGTTTTTT.

The rearrangement uses TRBV9 and TRBJ1-6, with D perhaps TRBD1 (5 bases). Germline values: CDR1 SGDLS, CDR2 YYNGEE. The V end lost 4 bases, the J end lost 6 bases, and 17 bases lay between the germline ends. This CDR3 comprises 16 residues. CDR3 region: CASSLNGQASNSPLHF. The CDR3 coding sequence is TGTGCCAGCAGCCTCAACGGACAAGCCAGTAATTCACCCCTCCACTTT.

J is TRBJ1-1 and V is TRBV21-1; the DNA was not compared with TRBD1, the D call given in the table. TRBV21-1 is listed as a pseudogene. The CDR3 extends over 15 amino acids. DNA of the CDR3: TGTGCCAGCAGCCCTAACAGGGATTGGGCCACTGAAGCTTTCTTT. Translating it yields CASSPNRDWATEAFF.

The V and J genes are TRBV28 and TRBJ1-6; D is uncertain. The CDR3 covers 12 residues. In germline, CDR1 is MDHEN, CDR2 SYDVKM. V lost 5 bases and J lost 8, with 7 bases in between. The CDR3 region has the DNA TGTGCCAGCAGTGTCGCGGATTCACCCCTCCACTTT. Encoded protein: CASSVADSPLHF.

The chain combines TRBV11-3 with TRBJ2-3; 11 nucleotides match TRBD2. The CDR3 sequence is 17 residues long. The V gene's germline CDR1 is SGHNT and CDR2 YENEEA. The trim removed 1 base at V and 2 bases at J, leaving 5 bases unmatched. Here the CDR3 reads CASSLGVAGGLTDTQYF. The CDR3 DNA sequence: TGTGCCAGCAGCTTAGGCGTAGCGGGGGGGCTCACAGATACGCAGTATTTT.

This clone was counted once. The J gene is TRBJ2-7, the V gene TRBV6-2 or TRBV6-3; 7 bases line up with TRBD1. There are 13 residues in the CDR3. Germline lookup yields CDR1 MNHEY and CDR2 SVGEGT. J was trimmed by 2 bases and V by 5 bases; bases with no gene match: 3. The DNA of the CDR3 is TGTGCCAGCAGTGACGGGACAGCCTACGAGCAGTACTTC. Translating it yields CASSDGTAYEQYF.

V and J are TRBV28 and TRBJ1-5; the D gene is possibly TRBD1 (6 bases). The CDR3 consists of 14 residues. Germline V lookup: CDR1 MDHEN, CDR2 SYDVKM. With 10 bases removed from V and 1 base from J, the gap between germline ends came to 14 bases. The CDR3 DNA sequence: TGTGCCATCCACCAACAGGGAAGCAATCAGCCCCAGCATTTT. It yields the protein CAIHQQGSNQPQHF.

The chain employs TRBV6-1 and TRBJ1-2, with 7 bases matching TRBD1. With 1 base clipped from V and 5 bases from J, the junction kept 4 bases outside the gene matches. The CDR3 spans 14 residues. Germline V lookup: CDR1 MNHNS, CDR2 SASEGT. The CDR3 loop is CASSEVETGYGYTF. The DNA for the CDR3 is TGTGCCAGCAGTGAAGTTGAGACAGGGTATGGCTACACCTTC.

This clone is a singleton in its sample. The genes are TRBV6-5 and TRBJ2-3, with 11 bases identical to TRBD2. With 1 base clipped from V and 2 bases from J, the junction kept 2 bases outside the gene matches. Germline V gene sequence: CDR1 MNHEY, CDR2 SVGAGI. The CDR3 consists of 16 residues. The DNA of the CDR3 is TGTGCCAGCAGTTACTTAGCGGGGGGGATCACAGATACGCAGTATTTT. This translates into CASSYLAGGITDTQYF.

The rearrangement joins TRBV11-2 to TRBJ1-1; D ambiguous. V lost 0 bases and J 4 bases, leaving 9 bases between the germline ends. Germline assignment: CDR1 SGHAT and CDR2 FQNNGV. The CDR3 has 14 amino acids. The CDR3 region has the DNA TGTGCCAGCAGCTTAGAAAACTGGTCCACTGAAGCTTTCTTT. Protein: CASSLENWSTEAFF.

The genes are TRBV12-3 or TRBV12-4 and TRBJ2-7; D unclear. The CDR3 length is 13 residues. V gave up 7 bases and J gave up 6 bases, with 16 bases separating them. CDR3 in DNA: TGTGCCAGCACGTCCCCCCGAGAGAGCGAGCAGTACTTC. This sequence encodes CASTSPRESEQYF.

This sequence joins TRBV7-9 and TRBJ2-3; 8 nucleotides align to TRBD1. Trimming took 1 base from V and 4 from J; bases not matched to a gene: 4. Germline-derived CDR1 and CDR2 are SEHNR and FQNEAQ (reference sequence). This CDR3 is built from 15 residues. The CDR3 nucleotides read TGTGCCAGCAGCTTAGTGTCAGGGGGCGCAGATACGCAGTATTTT. As protein: CASSLVSGGADTQYF.